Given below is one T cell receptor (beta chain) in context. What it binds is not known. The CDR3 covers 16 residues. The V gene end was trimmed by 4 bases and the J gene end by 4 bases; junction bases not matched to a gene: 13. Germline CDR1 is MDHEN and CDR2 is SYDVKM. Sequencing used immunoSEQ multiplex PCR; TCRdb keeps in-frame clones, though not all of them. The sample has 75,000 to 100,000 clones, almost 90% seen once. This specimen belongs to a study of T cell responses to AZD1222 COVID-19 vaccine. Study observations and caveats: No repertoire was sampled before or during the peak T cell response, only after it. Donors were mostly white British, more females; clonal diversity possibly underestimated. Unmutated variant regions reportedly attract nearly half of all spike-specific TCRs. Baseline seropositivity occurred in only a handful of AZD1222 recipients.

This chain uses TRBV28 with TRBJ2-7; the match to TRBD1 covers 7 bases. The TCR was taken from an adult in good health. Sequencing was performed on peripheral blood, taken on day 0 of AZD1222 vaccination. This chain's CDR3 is CASSSTRVTGDYEQYF. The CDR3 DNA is TGTGCCAGCAGTTCGACCCGCGTCACAGGGGATTACGAGCAGTACTTC.